The 15 T cell receptor beta chains below were found in one sample sequenced in a study of blood T cell repertoires in COVID-19. The protocol was immunoSEQ multiplex PCR, while the TCRdb copy is restricted to in-frame clones and leaves out a portion. The sample holds approximately 400,000 clones, approximately 77% seen once. The specimen was peripheral blood. The receptor source for this set is a human donor with acute or convalescent COVID-19. The donor label of this sample is uncertain.

This clone was found once. The V and J genes are TRBV3-1 (or the pseudogene TRBV3-2) and TRBJ2-5; TRBD1 aligns across 9 bases. Per the germline V gene, CDR1 is LGHDT and CDR2 is YNNKEL (reference sequence). The V segment lost 4 bases and the J segment 5 bases; nucleotides outside the gene matches: 8. The CDR3 is 15 residues long. The DNA of the CDR3 is TGTGCCAGCAGCCCTCGGACAGGGGTGGTGGAGACCCAGTACTTC. This sequence encodes CASSPRTGVVETQYF.

This chain links TRBV5-1 with TRBJ1-3; tentative D call: TRBD1 (6 bases). CDR3 length equals 15 residues. The germline V and J ends were trimmed by 4 bases and 0 bases, with 11 bases remaining between them. Germline V gene data show CDR1 as SGHRS and CDR2 as YFSETQ. CDR3 nucleotide sequence: TGCGCCAGCAGCCCCTGGACAGCCTCTGGAAACACCATATATTTT. Translated, it gives CASSPWTASGNTIYF.

V and J are TRBV2 and TRBJ2-6; D is perhaps TRBD2 (5 bases). The CDR3 is 14 residues long. The germline V gene has CDR1 SNHLY and CDR2 FYNNEI. V lost 7 bases, J lost 1 base, and 8 bases lay in between. Here the CDR3 reads CASNRESGANVLTF. DNA of the CDR3: TGTGCCAGCAATAGGGAGTCTGGGGCCAACGTCCTGACTTTC. The full variable domain, its missing parts supplied by reference TRBV2 and TRBJ2-6, is EPEVTQTPSHQVTQMGQEVILRCVPISNHLYFYWYRQILGQKVEFLVSFYNNEISEKSEIFDDQFSVERPDGSNFTLKIRSTKLEDSAMYFCASNRESGANVLTFGAGSRLTVL.

This chain uses TRBV3-1 (or the pseudogene TRBV3-2) with TRBJ1-2, with TRBD1 matching 10 bases. From germline, CDR1 is LGHDT and CDR2 YNNKEL (reference sequence). The CDR3 extends over 17 amino acids. V gave up 4 bases and J gave up 4 bases; unmatched junction bases: 12. CDR3 DNA: TGTGCCAGCAGCCGTCGACAGGGGGCCGGGATCCCCTATGGCTACACCTTC. Translation: CASSRRQGAGIPYGYTF.

V gene TRBV7-9 combines with J gene TRBJ2-7; D might be TRBD1 (6 bases). Trimming took 1 base from V and 0 from J, leaving 10 bases between them. Germline V CDR1 and CDR2: SEHNR, FQNEAQ (reference sequence). CDR3 length: 15 amino acids. The CDR3 DNA reads as TGTGCCAGCAGCTTAGGACAGGATTACTCCTACGAGCAGTACTTC. Protein product: CASSLGQDYSYEQYF.

The V call is TRBV11-2, the J call TRBJ2-1; 9 bases are a match to TRBD2. With 1 base clipped from V and 5 bases from J, the junction kept 6 bases outside the gene matches. The CDR3 length is 16 residues. CDR1 is SGHAT, CDR2 FQNNGV, per germline. The CDR3 protein is CASSLVGGRVNNEQFF. CDR3 DNA: TGTGCCAGCAGCTTAGTGGGCGGGAGGGTTAACAATGAGCAGTTCTTC.

This rearrangement joins TRBV28 to TRBJ1-4; weak D call: TRBD1 (5 bases). The V gene lost 0 bases and the J gene lost 5 bases, with 7 bases spanning the gap. This CDR3 is 14 amino acids long. Germline lookup yields CDR1 MDHEN and CDR2 SYDVKM. The CDR3 DNA reads TGTGCCAGCAGTTTATGGGGGCCGAATGAAAAACTGTTTTTT. It translates to CASSLWGPNEKLFF.

The chain joins TRBV5-6 to TRBJ1-3, with D possibly TRBD1 on 5 matching bases. Germline V gives CDR1 SGHDT, CDR2 YYEEEE. The CDR3 covers 13 residues. V lost 4 bases to trimming and J lost 1 base, with 6 bases between them. In DNA form, the CDR3 reads TGTGCCAGCAGCAGGACATCTGGAAACACCATATATTTT. Protein sequence: CASSRTSGNTIYF. Together with reference TRBV5-6 and TRBJ1-3, the CDR3 gives the full variable domain: DAGVTQSPTHLIKTRGQQVTLRCSPKSGHDTVSWYQQALGQGPQFIFQYYEEEERQRGNFPDRFSGHQFPNYSSELNVNALLLGDSALYLCASSRTSGNTIYFGEGSWLTVV.

This clone turned up a few times. The chain uses TRBV14 and TRBJ1-1; D gene ambiguous. This CDR3 is 13 amino acids long. The germline V gene encodes CDR1 SGHDN and CDR2 FVKESK. V lost 6 bases to trimming and J lost 2 bases, with 10 bases between them. CDR3 amino acids: CASRNYKNTEAFF. DNA for the CDR3: TGTGCCAGCAGAAATTACAAAAACACTGAAGCTTTCTTT. Using reference TRBV14 and TRBJ1-1 for the parts outside the CDR3, the full variable domain is EAGVTQFPSHSVIEKGQTVTLRCDPISGHDNLYWYRRVMGKEIKFLLHFVKESKQDESGMPNNRFLAERTGGTYSTLKVQPAELEDSGVYFCASRNYKNTEAFFGQGTRLTVV.

V usage is TRBV2 and J usage is TRBJ2-2; TRBD1 matches 7 bases. The J segment lost 1 base and the V segment lost 2 bases, leaving 4 bases of the junction unmatched. The CDR3 has 16 amino acids. Per germline, CDR1 SNHLY and CDR2 FYNNEI. In DNA form, the CDR3 reads TGTGCCAGCAGTGAACGATGGACAGGGAACACCGGGGAGCTGTTTTTT. Encoded protein: CASSERWTGNTGELFF.

The gene calls are TRBV18 and TRBJ2-1; possible D gene TRBD1, 6 bases. From germline, CDR1 is KGHSH and CDR2 LQKENI. The length of the CDR3 is 15 residues. Trimming took off 3 bases at V and 6 bases at J, with 15 bases between the two ends. The CDR3 DNA follows: TGTGCCAGCTCACCTCAAGTAGGGGACACCAATGAGCAGTTCTTC. Protein product: CASSPQVGDTNEQFF.

V is TRBV28 and J is TRBJ1-2; D gene uncertain. V was shortened by 2 bases and J by 0 bases, with 13 bases between the two germline ends. The CDR3 sequence is 16 residues long. Germline-derived CDR1 and CDR2 are MDHEN and SYDVKM. The CDR3 nucleotides are TGTGCCAGCAGTTTAATGCGTGGGGAGGCTAACTATGGCTACACCTTC. This encodes CASSLMRGEANYGYTF.

The CDR3 sequence: CASSLRDRGIYTF. CDR3 nucleotides: TGTGCCAGCAGCTTAAGGGACAGGGGAATCTACACCTTC. The chain uses TRBV11-2 and TRBJ1-2, with 10 nucleotides matching TRBD1. J was trimmed by 10 bases and V by 2 bases; bases with no gene match: 4. The CDR3 has 13 amino acids. Germline-derived CDR1 and CDR2 are SGHAT and FQNNGV.

The gene calls are TRBV19 and TRBJ1-5; D unclear. Germline CDR1 reads LNHDA; CDR2 reads SQIVND (reference sequence). Trimming pared 2 bases from V and 4 bases from J, leaving 9 bases between. This CDR3 contains 14 residues. The CDR3 nucleotides read TGTGCCAGTAGTATACAGGTGCCAAATCAGCCCCAGCATTTT. Amino acids: CASSIQVPNQPQHF. Based on the CDR3 plus reference TRBV19 and TRBJ1-5, the full variable domain is DGGITQSPKYLFRKEGQNVTLSCEQNLNHDAMYWYRQDPGQGLRLIYYSQIVNDFQKGDIAEGYSVSREKKESFPLTVTSAQKNPTAFYLCASSIQVPNQPQHFGDGTRLSIL.

The CDR3 coding sequence is TGTGCCAGCAGCTTAGTGGACAGGGGGCAACGGTATCAGCCCCAGCATTTT. Translation: CASSLVDRGQRYQPQHF. V and J are TRBV7-9 and TRBJ1-5; 11 bases align to TRBD1. The CDR3 spans 17 residues. Per the germline V gene, CDR1 is SEHNR and CDR2 is FQNEAQ (reference sequence). Germline trimming cut 1 base from V and 5 bases from J; bases unmatched to any gene: 7. Full variable domain (rest looked up from reference TRBV7-9 and TRBJ1-5): DTGVSQNPRHKITKRGQNVTFRCDPISEHNRLYWYRQTLGQGPEFLTYFQNEAQLEKSRLLSDRFSAERPKGSFSTLEIQRTEQGDSAMYLCASSLVDRGQRYQPQHFGDGTRLSIL.